This T cell receptor beta chain emerged from a study of T cell responses to AZD1222 COVID-19 vaccine. Overall study results and limits: Spike-specific TCR breadth and depth were elevated following two AZD1222 doses. Donors in the cohort were predominantly white British and more often female, and clonal diversity was possibly underestimated. Regions 160-218 and 743-854 held dominance among vaccine-associated CD4 TCRs, which spanned spike. Baseline serostatus was positive in only six AZD1222 recipients.

Clones were read by immunoSEQ multiplex PCR, and TCRdb kept only the in-frame ones, dropping some. Of about 150,000 clones listed, about nine tenths are singletons. Comments on this clone: Antigen specificity is unknown.

Deletions cut 0 bases from V and 1 base from J, with 10 bases between. Germline CDR1 and CDR2: SGDLS and YYNGEE. This CDR3 region has 15 residues. The origin of this receptor is an adult in good health. The chain has TRBV9 and TRBJ1-1; no reliable D call. Sequencing used peripheral blood, obtained on day 0 of AZD1222 vaccination. The CDR3 DNA sequence: TGTGCCAGCAGCGTAGACGAAGGGAAGAACACTGAAGCTTTCTTT. Amino acids: CASSVDEGKNTEAFF.